Listed below are T cell receptor beta chains from one sample, sequenced in a study of shared clonotypes between healthy human individuals. Clones were sequenced by immunoSEQ multiplex PCR, and TCRdb holds only the in-frame ones, with some missing. The sample records 2 million to 3 million clones, roughly 93% being singletons. The sequenced sample was naive CD4+ T cells from PBMCs. These TCRs come from a man between 18 and 29 years old in good health. Some clones in this sample may be carry-over from other donors' samples. Each CDR3 is given with its conserved first and last residue. A D gene is named only where the DNA matches it firmly. Rows may omit the clone size; those that give it use once, few, many or a size class.

v_call	clone_size	d_call	j_call	cdr3_nt	cdr3_aa
TRBV4-2	-	-	TRBJ2-3	TGTGCCAGCAGCCAAGAATCGAGCAGCTCAGATACGCAGTATTTT	CASSQESSSSDTQYF
TRBV11-2	-	-	TRBJ1-2	TGTGCCAGCAGCTTAGACGACCCCCGACAGGTGGGGCTAGGCTATGGCTACACCTTC	CASSLDDPRQVGLGYGYTF
TRBV30	-	-	TRBJ2-5	TGTGCCTGGAGAGGGGGATCTGGGGAGACCCAGTACTTC	CAWRGGSGETQYF
TRBV30	-	TRBD1	TRBJ1-2	TGTGCCTGGAGTCAGGGGATGGGACAGTTGAACTATGGCTACACCTTC	CAWSQGMGQLNYGYTF
TRBV28	-	-	TRBJ2-7	TGTGCCAGCAAGGAGGGGGGGAGAGAGCAGTACTTC	CASKEGGREQYF
TRBV28	-	-	TRBJ2-1	TGTGCCAGCAGTGGAAACAATGAGCAGTTCTTC	CASSGNNEQFF
TRBV28	-	-	TRBJ1-3	TGTGCCAGCAGTTTACCTGCTACTGGAAACACCATATATTTT	CASSLPATGNTIYF
TRBV2	-	TRBD1	TRBJ2-5	TGTGCCAGCAGCGACAGGGGGCAGGAGACCCAGTACTTC	CASSDRGQETQYF
TRBV18	-	TRBD1	TRBJ2-7	TGTGCCAGCTCAGGATCCGGGACAGGGGAAGACGAGCAGTACTTC	CASSGSGTGEDEQYF
TRBV5-1	-	TRBD2	TRBJ2-3	TGCGCCAGCAGCCTCGGGACTAGCGGGAGGCATCTGGGAGATACGCAGTATTTT	CASSLGTSGRHLGDTQYF
TRBV28	-	TRBD1	TRBJ1-3	TGTGCCAGCAGTTCTCCGGGACAGGGGTCTGGAAACACCATATATTTT	CASSSPGQGSGNTIYF
TRBV10-3	once	-	TRBJ1-1	TGTGCCATCAGTGATTCACGTAGCTTTGAAGCTTTCTTT	CAISDSRSFEAFF
TRBV9	-	TRBD2	TRBJ2-1	TGTGCCAGCAGCCCCGAGGGAGGGGAGTACGGTGAGCAGTTCTTC	CASSPEGGEYGEQFF
TRBV30	-	-	TRBJ2-2	TGTGCCTGGACCCCCGCGGAGGCGAACACCGGGGAGCTGTTTTTT	CAWTPAEANTGELFF
TRBV28	-	TRBD1	TRBJ2-1	TGTGCCAGCAGTGACCGGGACAGGGGGTACAATGAGCAGTTCTTC	CASSDRDRGYNEQFF
TRBV15	-	TRBD1	TRBJ1-4	TGTGCCACCAGCAGAGGGGACAGGGGGGTCTCGGATACTAATGAAAAACTGTTTTTT	CATSRGDRGVSDTNEKLFF
TRBV11-2	-	-	TRBJ2-1	TGTGCCAGCAGCTCCAGCAATGAGCAGTTCTTC	CASSSSNEQFF
TRBV5-1	-	-	TRBJ2-4	TGCGCCAGCAGAACCTACGACAGGGAGGCAAACATTCAGTACTTC	CASRTYDREANIQYF
TRBV7-9	-	TRBD1	TRBJ2-7	TGTGCCAGCAGCTTAAGGGCCAGGGGGCCCACCTACGAGCAGTACTTC	CASSLRARGPTYEQYF
TRBV21-1	-	-	TRBJ2-1	TGTGCCAGCAGCAAACTTACCGGGGATGAGCAGTTCTTC	CASSKLTGDEQFF
TRBV6-5	-	TRBD1	TRBJ2-7	TGTGCCAGCAGACTGGGACAGAGAAGCGAGCAGTACTTC	CASRLGQRSEQYF
TRBV4-1	-	-	TRBJ1-2	TGCGCCAGCAGCCAAGTGCTGGCAGAACCCCCGAACTATGGCTACACCTTC	CASSQVLAEPPNYGYTF
TRBV6-5	-	-	TRBJ2-7	TGTGCCAGCAGTCAAGGAGGGGCACCCTTCTACGAGCAGTACTTC	CASSQGGAPFYEQYF
TRBV9	-	-	TRBJ2-7	TGTGCCAGCGGGACGTCACCGGGTTACGAGCAGTACTTC	CASGTSPGYEQYF
TRBV6-5	few	TRBD1	TRBJ1-1	TGTGCCAGCAGTTACCACGACAGGGGAAACACTGAAGCTTTCTTT	CASSYHDRGNTEAFF
TRBV6-1	-	-	TRBJ1-3	TGTGCCAGCACCACAGAAAGGGGATCTGGAAACACCATATATTTT	CASTTERGSGNTIYF
TRBV10-3	-	TRBD2	TRBJ2-4	TGTGCCATCAGTGGGGGTGCGGGAGTGGCCAAAAACATTCAGTACTTC	CAISGGAGVAKNIQYF
TRBV11-2	-	-	TRBJ2-7	TGTGCCAGCAGCTTAGACCCTACGGGATATTCCTACGAGCAGTACTTC	CASSLDPTGYSYEQYF
TRBV7-2	-	-	TRBJ2-5	TGTGCCAGCAGCTTTGGGAGGGGGTCGGAGACCCAGTACTTC	CASSFGRGSETQYF
TRBV5-4	-	TRBD2	TRBJ2-7	TGTGCCAGCAGCTTGGTCCGAGCGGGAGCGACCTACGAGCAGTACTTC	CASSLVRAGATYEQYF
TRBV10-3	-	-	TRBJ2-3	TGTGCCATCAGGCCCCCTGAGGGCACAGATACGCAGTATTTT	CAIRPPEGTDTQYF
TRBV7-2	once	-	TRBJ2-7	TGTGCCAGCAGCGAGGGTTCGGGGGTTTCCTACGAGCAGTACTTC	CASSEGSGVSYEQYF
TRBV6-1	-	TRBD1	TRBJ2-7	TGTGCCAGCAGTGTAACAGGGGGCCCGCTGACCGAGCAGTACTTC	CASSVTGGPLTEQYF
TRBV11-2	-	-	TRBJ2-5	TGTGCCAGCAGCTCGGCCCGGGAGCCCCAAGAGACCCAGTACTTC	CASSSAREPQETQYF
TRBV12-5	-	-	TRBJ2-1	TGTGCTAGTGGTTTGGTATGGAATGAGCAGTTCTTC	CASGLVWNEQFF
TRBV9	-	TRBD1	TRBJ2-2	TGTGCCAGCAGCGTAACAGGGGCCAACACCGGGGAGCTGTTTTTT	CASSVTGANTGELFF
TRBV6-6	-	-	TRBJ2-1	TGTGCCAGCACCAACCCCGGGGACTACAATGAGCAGTTCTTC	CASTNPGDYNEQFF
TRBV28	few	-	TRBJ1-1	TGTGCCAGCAGCCCCTTTGGAGGGACTGAAGCTTTCTTT	CASSPFGGTEAFF
TRBV6-1	once	-	TRBJ1-4	TGTGCCAGCAGTGTATCCGGGGCGGGGAAAAAACTGTTTTTT	CASSVSGAGKKLFF
TRBV6-6	few	-	TRBJ1-1	TGTGCCAGCAGTTACCCTGGATGGACTGAAGCTTTCTTT	CASSYPGWTEAFF
TRBV27	-	TRBD2	TRBJ2-1	TGTGCCAGCGCCGGGACTAGCGGAGATTACCCTTGGAGCGATGAGCAGTTCTTC	CASAGTSGDYPWSDEQFF
TRBV5-4	-	TRBD1	TRBJ2-3	TGTGCCAGCAGACCTAAGACAGGGGTGGTAACAGATACGCAGTATTTT	CASRPKTGVVTDTQYF
TRBV10-3	-	TRBD1	TRBJ2-5	TGTGCCATCAGCCCCGGGACAGGGACACAAGAGACCCAGTACTTC	CAISPGTGTQETQYF
TRBV6-6	-	TRBD1	TRBJ1-3	TGTGCCAGCAGAAAGAGGACAGGGAGCGCTGGAAACACCATATATTTT	CASRKRTGSAGNTIYF
TRBV14	-	-	TRBJ1-4	TGTGCCAGCATCCCAGCGGATACCTATAATGAAAAACTGTTTTTT	CASIPADTYNEKLFF
TRBV7-9	-	-	TRBJ1-4	TGTGCCAGCAGCTTACGCGGAAGGGGACACCCTAATGAAAAACTGTTTTTT	CASSLRGRGHPNEKLFF